This T cell receptor (beta chain) was sequenced during a study of blood T cell repertoires in COVID-19. Whole-study context: Italy, Spain and the United States were the sources of the convalescent and acute COVID-19 samples. PBMCs, B-cell-depleted T cells, or T cells were the source of the cDNA or gDNA that made up the material.

As processed by the authors: Amplification of reference gene primers was used by the study to estimate nucleated cell counts. Repertoires were generated with immunoSEQ multiplex PCR, while TCRdb's copy carries only in-frame clones and drops some. Clonal size and the V and J genes are those of that table, whereas D and trimming came from the DNA. The sample contains about 270,000 clones, 86% of which appear only once. In Seattle, patients joined the study during active infection and were tracked longitudinally. Sequencing used peripheral blood. The TCR was taken from a woman aged 25 to 39 with COVID-19, enrolled during active disease.

The CDR3 DNA sequence: TGTGCCAGCAGCTTAGGGCCCCTAGCGGGGGGAATCGATGAGCAGTTCTTC. It is translated as CASSLGPLAGGIDEQFF. The chain carries TRBV7-9 and TRBJ2-1; 11 nucleotides align to TRBD2. CDR3 length equals 17 residues. The germline V gene has CDR1 SEHNR and CDR2 FQNEAQ (reference sequence). V was pared by 1 base and J by 8 bases, with 10 bases of the junction left unmatched.